The rows below give T cell receptor beta chains drawn from one sample of a study of T cells in Graves' hyperthyroidism and ophthalmopathy. TCRdb re-called the multiplex PCR reads with MiXCR, one entry per CDR3 protein. The sample holds a few hundred thousand distinct CDR3 sequences, 15% to 18% seen once. Material for sequencing was blood. These receptors were taken from a woman aged 25-40 years with Graves' hyperthyroidism. Both conserved end residues are trimmed from each CDR3. A D gene is named only where the DNA matches it firmly.

v_gene	d_gene	len	j_gene	CDR3aa
TRBV30	TRBD1	14	TRBJ2-7	ACTFWRDRKVYEQY
TRBV5-1	.	14	TRBJ2-2	ASSLKVAANTGELF
TRBV6-1	.	13	TRBJ2-1	ASSRYSGVKDEQF
TRBV7-9	.	13	TRBJ1-4	ASSHTQGKGEKLF
TRBV5-1	.	14	TRBJ2-3	ASSLAWKSSTDTQY
TRBV5-1	TRBD2	13	TRBJ2-1	ASSTGTSFYNEQF
TRBV19	.	13	TRBJ1-1	ASRRMTGGNTEAF
TRBV12-3/TRBV12-4	.	9	TRBJ2-1	ASSFPGGQF
TRBV5-1	TRBD1	14	TRBJ2-3	ASSSGRDSSTDTQY
TRBV6-2/TRBV6-3	.	13	TRBJ2-7	ASSLFPGSSYEQY
TRBV11-2	TRBD1	13	TRBJ1-6	ASGLEGTGVSPLH
TRBV7-9	TRBD1	14	TRBJ2-7	ASSLVPGTGQYEQY
TRBV11-1	TRBD1	14	TRBJ2-7	ASSPQTGGISYEQY
TRBV29-1	TRBD1	12	TRBJ2-1	SVEGQGTYNEQF
TRBV15	.	16	TRBJ2-1	ATSRVPVGRSSYNEQF
TRBV7-9	.	15	TRBJ2-3	ASSARRVTFHTDTRY
TRBV28	.	12	TRBJ2-1	ASRDSGPYNEQF
TRBV6-5	.	13	TRBJ1-2	ASSYDVGLINGYT
TRBV18	.	13	TRBJ2-1	ASSPPGRNYNEQF
TRBV6-1	.	12	TRBJ2-7	ASRPGLHSYEQY
TRBV11-2	TRBD2	14	TRBJ2-7	ASSSLRLAAAYEQY
TRBV6-2/TRBV6-3	.	13	TRBJ2-7	ASSFRGAGGGEQY
TRBV30	TRBD2	13	TRBJ2-2	AWSVLAVNTGELF
TRBV5-6	.	12	TRBJ2-7	ASSRLGEPHEQY
TRBV27	.	13	TRBJ2-3	ASSPRLVSTDTQY
TRBV19	TRBD2	13	TRBJ2-1	ASSTGLADYNEQF
TRBV6-8	.	13	TRBJ1-1	ASSYSSRSNTEAF
TRBV28	TRBD2	12	TRBJ2-3	ASSLMRGMSTQY
TRBV11-2	.	11	TRBJ2-5	ASSLELLWTQY
TRBV19	.	15	TRBJ2-1	ASSTPPQGINDYEQF
TRBV28	.	12	TRBJ2-7	ASSLLRGAYEQY
TRBV14	.	12	TRBJ2-5	ASSRRQAPKDQY
TRBV15	TRBD2	15	TRBJ2-5	ATREGLAGAGRETQY
TRBV7-3	.	12	TRBJ1-1	ASSLTQGRTEAF
TRBV12-3/TRBV12-4	TRBD2	13	TRBJ2-5	ASSNAGGGVGTQY
TRBV10-2	.	11	TRBJ2-7	ASSVPLFYEQY
TRBV2	.	12	TRBJ1-1	ASSEARGLTEAF
TRBV14	TRBD1	14	TRBJ2-3	ASSQPRDSYTDTQY